Listed below are T cell receptor beta chains from one sample, sequenced in a study of T-cell reconstitution after alpha-beta-depleted transplantation in children. From the PCR reads, TCRdb called clonotypes with MiXCR, one entry per CDR3 protein. The repertoire holds 700,000 to 950,000 distinct CDR3 sequences, around 17% seen once, with around 5% in the top ten. The material sequenced was PBMCs, mostly from graft donor cells, taken 360 days after TCRalphabeta/CD19-depleted stem cell transplant. The source of these receptors is a male patient aged 5 to 17 who had a stem cell transplant for acute lymphoblastic leukemia, so the T cells may come from the graft donor. Both conserved end residues are part of each CDR3. The D gene is left open where the match is weak. Expanded clones are given a class, and other clones once, few, many or no size at all.

cdr3_nt cdr3_aa v_call clone_size j_call d_call
TGTGCCAGCAGCCACCCACAGGGGGTGAGCAGCCTAGCCAAAAACATTCAGTACTTC CASSHPQGVSSLAKNIQYF TRBV28 few TRBJ2-4 TRBD1
TGTGCCAGTAGTATAAGCAGGCTGAGCAATCAGCCCCAGCATTTT CASSISRLSNQPQHF TRBV19 once TRBJ1-5 NA
TGTGCCAGCAGGCTTCCGGGACAGGGAAACACTGAAGCTTTCTTT CASRLPGQGNTEAFF TRBV5-5 few TRBJ1-1 TRBD1
TGTGCCAGCAGCCGACTAGCGGGAGGGCCCGACAATGAGCAGTTCTTC CASSRLAGGPDNEQFF TRBV6-1 NA TRBJ2-1 TRBD2
TGTGCCAGCAGTCCCGAACAGGGGGCGTCCTCCTATGGCTACACCTTC CASSPEQGASSYGYTF TRBV12-3/TRBV12-4 NA TRBJ1-2 TRBD1
TGTGCCAGCAGTCGTATGAATGAAAAACTGTTTTTT CASSRMNEKLFF TRBV7-9 NA TRBJ1-4 NA
TGTGCCAGCAGCTTGGGACTAGCGGGAGGCTATGAGCAGTTCTTC CASSLGLAGGYEQFF TRBV13 few TRBJ2-1 TRBD2
TGCGCCAGCAGCCGTACAGGGCCCTCTGGGGCCAACGTCCTGACTTTC CASSRTGPSGANVLTF TRBV5-1 NA TRBJ2-6 NA
TGCAGCGTTGAAAGGGACAGGGCGGTGGATACGCAGTATTTT CSVERDRAVDTQYF TRBV29-1 NA TRBJ2-3 TRBD1
TGTGCCAGCAGTTTAGGGACTAACTTCCAAGAGACCCAGTACTTC CASSLGTNFQETQYF TRBV12-3/TRBV12-4 NA TRBJ2-5 NA
TGCAGTGCTCAGGGTCCCGACACAGATACGCAGTATTTT CSAQGPDTDTQYF TRBV20-1 few TRBJ2-3 NA
TGCGCCAGCAGCGTAGGCACAGGCGTCCCATACGAGCAGTACTTC CASSVGTGVPYEQYF TRBV10-1 few TRBJ2-7 NA
TGCAGTGCTAGTGGGCCTCGACTAAGGGTCCATGAGCAGTTCTTC CSASGPRLRVHEQFF TRBV20-1 NA TRBJ2-1 NA
TGTGCCATCTCAGGGGGGCTCAGCACAGATACGCAGTATTTT CAISGGLSTDTQYF TRBV10-3 many TRBJ2-3 NA
TGCGCCAGCAGCTTGGTCACCGAATTCAGCACCCAGTACTTC CASSLVTEFSTQYF TRBV5-1 NA TRBJ2-5 NA
TGCGCCAGCAGCTTACCCAAGGATTGGGGGGCGGGTTACAATGAGCAGTTCTTC CASSLPKDWGAGYNEQFF TRBV5-1 NA TRBJ2-1 NA
TGTGCCAGCAGCTTAGGAGAGGGCCATTCAGATACGCAGTATTTT CASSLGEGHSDTQYF TRBV7-6 NA TRBJ2-3 NA
TGTGCCAGCAGCTTAGTTAGGGACTCGGTCTACGAGCAGTACTTC CASSLVRDSVYEQYF TRBV11-3 once TRBJ2-7 NA
TGTGCCAGCAGCTCTAGGACTAGCGGGAGTTCCTACGAGCAGTACTTC CASSSRTSGSSYEQYF TRBV5-5 NA TRBJ2-7 TRBD2
TGCAGCGTGAGTCCACTCCTTTCGAACACCGGGGAGCTGTTTTTT CSVSPLLSNTGELFF TRBV29-1 NA TRBJ2-2 NA
TGTGCCAGCAGCTTACAACAGGGCTATGGCTACACCTTC CASSLQQGYGYTF TRBV7-3 NA TRBJ1-2 NA
TGCTGTGCTAGGCCTGTAAGGGACAGAAGCCTCTACGAGCAGTACTTC CCARPVRDRSLYEQYF TRBV20-1 NA TRBJ2-7 TRBD1
TGTGCCAGCAGATTCCGGGGGGAAGCTTTCTTT CASRFRGEAFF TRBV6-5 few TRBJ1-1 NA
TGTGCCAGCAGCTCGGACCAGACCCTTTACAATGAGCAGTTCTTC CASSSDQTLYNEQFF TRBV5-6 NA TRBJ2-1 NA
TGTGCCAGCAGCTACCAGCGGGAGCGATACGAGCAGTACTTC CASSYQRERYEQYF TRBV7-2 few TRBJ2-7 TRBD2
TGTGCCAGCAGCTTAGCCCAGGGTAGCCTCTACGAGCAGTACTTC CASSLAQGSLYEQYF TRBV7-8 NA TRBJ2-7 NA
TGCAGCGCTTGCCTAAGGGAGCAGTTCTTC CSACLREQFF TRBV29-1 NA TRBJ2-1 NA
TGTGCCAGCAGATTGTCCGACTTTACCACAGATACGCAGTATTTT CASRLSDFTTDTQYF TRBV12-3/TRBV12-4 NA TRBJ2-3 NA
TGTGCCAGCAGCCCCTCCGGGTTGGCAGATACGCAGTATTTT CASSPSGLADTQYF TRBV7-6 few TRBJ2-3 NA
TGCAGTGCTAGGATATTGAGTAACACCGGGGAGCTGTTTTTT CSARILSNTGELFF TRBV20-1 NA TRBJ2-2 NA
TGTGCCAGCAGTCGGCAGGGGGCGCTTGAGCAGTACTTC CASSRQGALEQYF TRBV27 few TRBJ2-7 TRBD1
TGTGCCATCAGTGAGTCGGCTAATGAAAAACTGTTTTTT CAISESANEKLFF TRBV10-3 NA TRBJ1-4 NA
TGCAGTGCTAGATGGGACAGGGCCTATGGAGAAGCTTTCTTT CSARWDRAYGEAFF TRBV20-1 few TRBJ1-1 TRBD1
TGTGCCAGCAGTTCCCAGACAGGGGGGGCGCCCCAGTACTTC CASSSQTGGAPQYF TRBV12-3/TRBV12-4 few TRBJ2-5 TRBD1
TGTGCCAGCAGCTTGGTTTGGCGGGAAGAGACCCAGTACTTC CASSLVWREETQYF TRBV5-5 few TRBJ2-5 NA
TGTGCCACCAGCAGGGATGGGGCAGGGGGGACAGATACGCAGTATTTT CATSRDGAGGTDTQYF TRBV15 few TRBJ2-3 NA
TGCAGCGTCCGGGACAGGGAGACCAATGAGCAGTTCTTC CSVRDRETNEQFF TRBV29-1 NA TRBJ2-1 TRBD1
TGTGCCAGCAGCCATGATAGAAGGACCTCACCCCTCCACTTT CASSHDRRTSPLHF TRBV7-9 few TRBJ1-6 NA
TGTGCCAGCAGCCCAGGACCTTCCAATGAGCAGTTCTTC CASSPGPSNEQFF TRBV7-9 many TRBJ2-1 NA
TGTGCCAGTAGTTTTCGGCCACCGAGGGGCACAGATACGCAGTATTTT CASSFRPPRGTDTQYF TRBV19 NA TRBJ2-3 NA